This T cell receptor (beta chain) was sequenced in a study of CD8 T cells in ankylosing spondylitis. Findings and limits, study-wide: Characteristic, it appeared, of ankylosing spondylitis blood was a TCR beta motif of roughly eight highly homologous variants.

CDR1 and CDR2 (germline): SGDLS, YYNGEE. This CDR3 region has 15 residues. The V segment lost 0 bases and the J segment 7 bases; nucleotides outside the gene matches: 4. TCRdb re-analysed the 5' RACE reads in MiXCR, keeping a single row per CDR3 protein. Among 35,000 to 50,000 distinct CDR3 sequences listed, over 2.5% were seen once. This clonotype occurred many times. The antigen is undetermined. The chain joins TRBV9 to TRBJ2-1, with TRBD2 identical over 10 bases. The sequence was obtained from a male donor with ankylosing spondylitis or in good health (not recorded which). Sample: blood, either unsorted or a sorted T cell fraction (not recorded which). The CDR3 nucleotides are TGTGCCAGCAGCGTAGATAGCGGGAGGTCAAATGAGCAGTTCTTC. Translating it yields CASSVDSGRSNEQFF.